Below are 30 T cell receptor beta chains sequenced from a single sample in a study of T-cell memory formation after mild COVID-19. One entry per CDR3 protein results from TCRdb running MiXCR on the 5' RACE reads. The sample consists of 350,000 to 500,000 distinct CDR3 sequences, over 15% of them appearing once. The sample was PBMCs or a T cell subset sorted from them (not recorded which). The receptors originated from an adult woman who had mild COVID-19 (a few samples of this study predate the infection). Cell type and time point are not known.

V and J are TRBV9 and TRBJ2-3; D unresolved. Germline V gene data show CDR1 as SGDLS and CDR2 as YYNGEE. This CDR3 region has 13 residues. Trimming left V 4 bases short and J 5 bases short, with 11 bases between. The CDR3, as DNA: TGTGCCAGCAGCCTAGACGAAGGAGATACGCAGTATTTT. Encoded protein: CASSLDEGDTQYF. Full variable domain (rest looked up from reference TRBV9 and TRBJ2-3): DSGVTQTPKHLITATGQRVTLRCSPRSGDLSVYWYQQSLDQGLQFLIQYYNGEERAKGNILERFSAQQFPDLHSELNLSSLELGDSALYFCASSLDEGDTQYFGPGTRLTVL.

This chain uses TRBV6-6 with TRBJ1-5; possible D gene TRBD1, 5 bases. The CDR3 is 15 residues long. CDR1 and CDR2 (germline): MNHNY, SVGAGI (reference sequence). Trimming left V 0 bases short and J 3 bases short, with 9 bases between. The CDR3 DNA follows: TGTGCCAGCAGTTACTCGGCAGGGATCAATCAGCCCCAGCATTTT. The encoded protein is CASSYSAGINQPQHF.

This clonotype occurred a few times. The chain employs TRBV5-1 and TRBJ1-2; a weak D match, TRBD1 (5 bases). Between the trimmed V and J ends, which lost 5 bases and 4 bases, there was a span of 18 bases. This CDR3 contains 15 residues. Germline values: CDR1 SGHRS, CDR2 YFSETQ. The CDR3 loop is CASSLTGTESYGYTF. The CDR3 nucleotides read TGCGCCAGCAGTTTAACCGGGACGGAGTCCTATGGCTACACCTTC.

The chain couples TRBV4-3 to TRBJ2-1; D unresolved. The CDR3 runs 15 residues. With 0 bases removed from V and 6 bases from J, the gap between germline ends came to 12 bases. From germline, CDR1 is LGHNA and CDR2 YSLEER. CDR3 bases: TGCGCCAGCAGCCAAGAAAGAAAAGGCCTCAATGAGCAGTTCTTC. Amino acid sequence: CASSQERKGLNEQFF.

V gene TRBV6-6 combines with J gene TRBJ1-2; D gene uncertain. This CDR3 comprises 14 residues. V was pared by 6 bases and J by 4 bases, with 15 bases between. The V gene's germline CDR1 is MNHNY and CDR2 SVGAGI (reference sequence). The DNA for the CDR3 is TGTGCCAGCAGGACCGGCCTTGGGCCCTATGGCTACACCTTC. Its protein is CASRTGLGPYGYTF.

The sample holds a few counts of this clonotype. The V and J genes are TRBV29-1 and TRBJ1-2; no reliable D call. V was shortened by 6 bases and J by 4 bases, with 12 bases between the two germline ends. Germline-derived CDR1 and CDR2 are SQVTM and ANQGSEA. The CDR3 has 12 amino acids. CDR3 region: CSVAYRAYGYTF. The CDR3 DNA follows: TGCAGCGTCGCCTACAGAGCCTATGGCTACACCTTC.

This chain connects TRBV7-2 to TRBJ2-2; 12 bases line up with TRBD2. J gave up 5 bases and V 9 bases, and 4 bases lay outside the gene matches. Germline-derived CDR1 and CDR2 are SGHTA and FQGNSA. The CDR3 sequence is 14 residues long. CDR3 amino acids: CASRTSGVTGELFF. The CDR3 DNA reads TGTGCCAGTAGGACTAGCGGGGTGACCGGGGAGCTGTTTTTT. The full variable domain, with the rest looked up from reference TRBV7-2 and TRBJ2-2, is GAGVSQSPSNKVTEKGKDVELRCDPISGHTALYWYRQSLGQGLEFLIYFQGNSAPDKSGLPSDRFSAERTGGSVSTLTIQRTQQEDSAVYLCASRTSGVTGELFFGEGSRLTVL.

The V and J genes are TRBV5-4 and TRBJ1-1, with a tentative D call TRBD1 (6 bases). Trimming removed 1 base from V and 3 bases from J, with 19 bases in between. CDR3 length equals 17 residues. Looked up from germline, CDR1 is SGHNT and CDR2 is YYREEE (reference sequence). The CDR3 is CASSLWGHRPTHTEAFF. In DNA form, the CDR3 reads TGTGCCAGCAGCTTGTGGGGACACCGGCCAACTCACACTGAAGCTTTCTTT.

The CDR3 sequence: CASSPLAVPGETQYF. CDR3 bases: TGCGCCAGCAGCCCTTTAGCGGTGCCGGGGGAGACCCAGTACTTC. The chain is built from TRBV5-1 and TRBJ2-5, with a weak D call TRBD2 (6 bases). V lost 4 bases and J 5 bases, leaving 18 bases between the germline ends. Germline V gene data show CDR1 as SGHRS and CDR2 as YFSETQ. The CDR3 runs 15 residues.

This clonotype was observed a few times. The chain carries TRBV4-3 and TRBJ2-3; D might be TRBD2 (6 bases). The CDR3 consists of 16 residues. CDR1 is LGHNA, CDR2 YSLEER, per germline. V was shortened by 0 bases and J by 5 bases, with 15 bases between the two germline ends. CDR3 nucleotide sequence: TGCGCCAGCAGCCAAGATCTTGGCCAGGGAGGAGATACGCAGTATTTT. Amino acid sequence: CASSQDLGQGGDTQYF.

The J gene is TRBJ2-7, the V gene TRBV5-5, with D uncertain. This CDR3 has 12 amino acids. V dropped 8 bases and J dropped 2 bases, with 11 bases sitting between them. Germline CDR1 SGHKS, CDR2 YYEKEE (reference sequence). The CDR3 DNA sequence: TGTGCCAGGGACGCTCGGGCCTACGAGCAGTACTTC. Protein: CARDARAYEQYF.

The chain joins TRBV7-3 to TRBJ2-7; TRBD2 matches at 7 bases. Unmatched junction bases numbered 6, after V lost 3 bases and J lost 4 bases. The germline V gene encodes CDR1 SGHTA and CDR2 FQGTGA. This CDR3 region has 14 residues. The CDR3 reads CASSFQPGGYEQYF. CDR3 nucleotides: TGTGCCAGCAGCTTTCAGCCGGGGGGTTACGAGCAGTACTTC.

This clonotype has just a few counts. The rearrangement joins TRBV20-1 to TRBJ1-1, with D perhaps TRBD1 (6 bases). The CDR3 consists of 15 residues. The germline CDR1 and CDR2 sequences are DFQATT and SNEGSKA (reference sequence). V dropped 5 bases and J dropped 0 bases, with 16 bases sitting between them. CDR3 in DNA: TGCAGTGCTTTCCCCCAGGGGCCGCTGAACACTGAAGCTTTCTTT. Its protein product is CSAFPQGPLNTEAFF.

This clonotype has a handful of counts. The chain couples TRBV6-2 or TRBV6-3 to TRBJ2-1; TRBD1 agrees at 9 bases. In germline, CDR1 is MNHEY, CDR2 SVGEGT. The CDR3 length is 15 residues. With V trimmed by 6 bases and J by 4 bases, 7 bases remained unmatched. CDR3 region: CASRRTGANYNEQFF. Written as DNA, the CDR3 is TGTGCCAGCAGACGGACAGGGGCTAATTACAATGAGCAGTTCTTC.

This clonotype was seen a handful of times. The rearrangement uses TRBV3-1 and TRBJ2-4; the D gene is possibly TRBD2 (5 bases). CDR1 is LGHDT, CDR2 YNNKEL, per germline (reference sequence). Between the trimmed V and J ends, which lost 4 bases and 9 bases, there was a span of 22 bases. The CDR3 has 16 amino acids. CDR3 loop: CASSLSGPGVGSIQYF. The CDR3 coding sequence is TGTGCCAGCAGCCTCTCCGGACCCGGGGTAGGAAGCATTCAGTACTTC.

This clonotype turned up a few times. Written as DNA, the CDR3 is TGCGCCAGCAGCTTGGAACCGACCAATCAGCCCCAGCATTTT. It translates to CASSLEPTNQPQHF. The gene calls are TRBV5-1 and TRBJ1-5, with no clear D. In germline, CDR1 is SGHRS, CDR2 YFSETQ. This CDR3 has 14 residues. Trimming took 0 bases from V and 3 from J, leaving 7 bases between them. The whole variable domain, remainder taken from reference TRBV5-1 and TRBJ1-5, is KAGVTQTPRYLIKTRGQQVTLSCSPISGHRSVSWYQQTPGQGLQFLFEYFSETQRNKGNFPGRFSGRQFSNSRSEMNVSTLELGDSALYLCASSLEPTNQPQHFGDGTRLSIL.

The chain employs TRBV6-5 and TRBJ2-1; TRBD2 matches at 7 bases. This CDR3 region has 15 residues. V shed 5 bases and J 6 bases; nucleotides not matched to a gene: 10. Per the germline V gene, CDR1 is MNHEY and CDR2 is SVGAGI. As DNA, the CDR3 is TGTGCCAGCAGTGGGAGGGGACCACCAGGCAATGAGCAGTTCTTC. Translation: CASSGRGPPGNEQFF.

This clonotype was seen more than once but under ten times. The chain has TRBV11-2 and TRBJ2-7; D remains unclear. V lost 4 bases and J 8 bases, leaving 15 bases between the germline ends. CDR1 is SGHAT and CDR2 is FQNNGV in the germline V gene. The CDR3 is made up of 13 amino acids. This chain's CDR3 is CASSSEPSVQQYF. Written as DNA, the CDR3 is TGTGCCAGCAGCTCCGAACCATCGGTTCAGCAGTACTTC.

The chain has TRBV7-6 and TRBJ1-6, with D hard to call. The length of the CDR3 is 13 residues. V lost 5 bases and J 7 bases, leaving 9 bases between the germline ends. Germline CDR1 reads SGHVS; CDR2 reads FNYEAQ. The CDR3 nucleotides are TGTGCCAGCAGCGCCGGGAGAAATTCACCCCTCCACTTT. Its translation: CASSAGRNSPLHF.

This clonotype came up a few times. This rearrangement joins TRBV12-3 or TRBV12-4 to TRBJ1-1; D unresolved. The CDR3 has 12 residues. Trimming took 9 bases from V and 1 from J, leaving 9 bases between them. The CDR3 here is CASDIGNTEAFF. CDR3 nucleotides: TGTGCCAGTGATATTGGGAACACTGAAGCTTTCTTT.

Note on this clonotype: At one boundary the junction diverges from the germline segment, which might be a read error. The gene calls are TRBV7-7 and TRBJ2-3; possibly TRBD2 for D (6 bases). Per the germline V gene, CDR1 is SSHAT and CDR2 is FNYEAQ (reference sequence). The CDR3 loop spans 14 amino acids. This CDR3 is CASSLGGSRDTQYF. CDR3 bases: TGTGCTAGCAGCCTAGGAGGGAGTAGGGATACGCAGTATTTT.

The chain links TRBV5-1 to TRBJ2-2; a possible D gene is TRBD1 (5 bases). The length of the CDR3 is 12 residues. V was cut by 3 bases and J by 8 bases, with 8 bases left in between. The germline gives CDR1 SGHRS, CDR2 YFSETQ. The CDR3 region has the DNA TGCGCCAGCAGCTCAAACAGGGGGGAGCTGTTTTTT. Encoded protein: CASSSNRGELFF.

This chain joins TRBV4-1 and TRBJ2-7, with 12 bases aligning to TRBD2. Trimming at V came to 0 bases and at J to 6 bases, leaving 6 bases not matched to a gene. The CDR3 totals 16 residues. Germline assignment: CDR1 MGHRA and CDR2 YSYEKL. CDR3 sequence (DNA): TGCGCCAGCAGCCAAGACCCTAGCGGGAGGGCTTCCGAGCAGTACTTC. Translation gives CASSQDPSGRASEQYF.

The chain uses TRBV21-1 and TRBJ2-2. TRBV21-1 has pseudogene status. This CDR3 is built from 15 residues. The CDR3 protein is CASSKGARNTGELFF. DNA for the CDR3: TGTGCCAGCAGCAAAGGAGCGAGGAACACCGGGGAGCTGTTTTTT.

In this sample, this clonotype turned up a few times. The chain combines TRBV30 with TRBJ1-1; tentatively, D is TRBD1 (5 bases). V dropped 2 bases and J dropped 10 bases, with 20 bases sitting between them. CDR3 length: 14 amino acids. Germline V gene data show CDR1 as GTSNPN and CDR2 as SVGIG (reference sequence). Written as DNA, the CDR3 is TGTGCCTGGAGTTCGGGACCCCGAGGGGCTCGAGCTTTCTTT. It is translated as CAWSSGPRGARAFF.

J is TRBJ2-2 and V is TRBV10-3; 7 positions agree with TRBD1. This CDR3 is 14 amino acids long. Trimming took 5 bases from V and 4 from J; bases not matched to a gene: 4. Germline lookup yields CDR1 ENHRY and CDR2 SYGVKD. CDR3 protein: CAISQTGSTGELFF. For the CDR3, the DNA is TGTGCCATCAGTCAGACAGGGTCCACCGGGGAGCTGTTTTTT.

In this sample, this clonotype turned up a few times. This CDR3 reads CASSPKLDRPYEQYF. CDR3 nucleotides: TGTGCCAGCTCACCGAAACTTGACAGACCCTACGAGCAGTACTTC. The chain combines TRBV18 with TRBJ2-7, with a tentative D call TRBD1 (5 bases). From germline, CDR1 is KGHSH and CDR2 LQKENI. This CDR3 region has 15 residues. The V and J ends lost 3 bases and 2 bases respectively, with 14 bases between them.

This clonotype was counted at least ten times. The J gene is TRBJ1-1, the V gene TRBV7-8; D not resolved. The V gene's germline CDR1 is SGHVS and CDR2 FQNEAQ. CDR3 length: 12 amino acids. V dropped 1 base and J dropped 4 bases, with 4 bases sitting between them. The CDR3 reads CASSLEATEAFF. Written as DNA, the CDR3 is TGTGCCAGCAGCTTAGAGGCCACTGAAGCTTTCTTT. The variable domain in full, with the rest retrieved from reference TRBV7-8 and TRBJ1-1, is GAGVSQSPRYKVAKRGQDVALRCDPISGHVSLFWYQQALGQGPEFLTYFQNEAQLDKSGLPSDRFFAERPEGSVSTLKIQRTQQEDSAVYLCASSLEATEAFFGQGTRLTVV.

This CDR3 reads CASSPLASGGTDTQYF. In nucleotides, the CDR3 is TGTGCCAGCTCACCACTGGCTAGCGGGGGCACAGATACGCAGTATTTT. This chain links TRBV18 with TRBJ2-3, with 9 bases matching TRBD2. CDR3 length equals 16 residues. Trimming at V came to 1 base and at J to 1 base, leaving 3 bases not matched to a gene. Germline V gene lookup returns CDR1 KGHSH and CDR2 LQKENI.

This clonotype has only a few counts. The chain is built from TRBV9 and TRBJ1-2; perhaps TRBD1 as D (6 bases). V was cut by 4 bases and J by 4 bases, with 14 bases left in between. The germline CDR1 and CDR2 sequences are SGDLS and YYNGEE. The CDR3 contains 14 residues. CDR3 DNA sequence: TGTGCCAGCAGCCCCCGACAGGCCTCCTATGGCTACACCTTC. Protein: CASSPRQASYGYTF.